This T cell receptor (beta chain) was obtained from a study of blood T cells in healthy people across ages. Study at large: About one barcoded beta molecule per two T cells was the capture yield of template switching.

Through a sample-barcoded 5' primer and a J-beta primer mix, a second PCR was run for roughly 6 to 11 cycles. TCRdb processed the 5' RACE reads anew with MiXCR; each CDR3 protein has one entry. Here the sample spans around 800,000 distinct CDR3 sequences, 40% to 65% being singletons. The draw of peripheral blood yielded around 10 milliliters from each donor. Per sample, no less than 5.5 micrograms of total RNA were extracted. The CDR3 spans 13 residues. V lost 6 bases and J lost 10, with 16 bases in between. Germline CDR1 reads SQVTM; CDR2 reads ANQGSEA. The receptor was derived from a man older than 75 in good health. Specimen: blood. The genes are TRBV29-1 and TRBJ1-6; D is perhaps TRBD1 (5 bases). CDR3 bases: TGCAGCGTCGAAACGGCCTCAGGGTCACCCCTCCACTTT. Translating it yields CSVETASGSPLHF.